This section outlines one T cell receptor beta chain sequence together with its context. This entry belongs to a study of cytomegalovirus exposure and HLA in healthy donors. Trimming stripped 2 bases from V and 4 bases from J, with 11 bases between. The germline V gene encodes CDR1 SGHAT and CDR2 FQNNGV. CDR3 size: 14 residues. Primers: 60 Vbeta forward and 13 Jbeta reverse. TCRdb's table, derived via immunoSEQ multiplex PCR, lists solely in-frame clones and lacks some. The table records some 130,000 clones, approximately 78% of them present only once. The material sequenced was PBMCs. J is TRBJ1-2 and V is TRBV11-2; maybe TRBD1 (5 bases). This TCR was recovered from a woman aged 45-60 years in good health and CMV-seropositive. CDR3 sequence (DNA): TGTGCCAGCAGCTTAATAAGGGGCTCCTATGGCTACACCTTC. Translating it yields CASSLIRGSYGYTF.